These 20 T cell receptor beta chains originate from one sample sequenced in a study of cytomegalovirus exposure and HLA in healthy donors. Researchers ran the PCR with 60 Vbeta and 13 Jbeta primers. The repertoire was sequenced with immunoSEQ multiplex PCR; TCRdb's copy has only in-frame clones and lacks some. The table records some 150,000 clones, approximately 85% of them present only once. Sequenced: PBMCs. The receptors here all came from a man aged 45-65 years in good health and CMV-seropositive.

The gene calls are TRBV27 and TRBJ1-2, with D uncertain. V gave up 3 bases and J gave up 0 bases, with 8 bases separating them. From germline, CDR1 is MNHEY and CDR2 SMNVEV (reference sequence). This CDR3 is built from 14 residues. The CDR3 coding sequence is TGTGCCAGCAGTTTCCAGGAATCTAACTATGGCTACACCTTC. Translation: CASSFQESNYGYTF.

This chain joins TRBV5-4 and TRBJ1-1, with a weak D call TRBD1 (6 bases). The germline V and J ends were trimmed by 0 bases and 6 bases, with 18 bases remaining between them. Germline CDR1 reads SGHNT; CDR2 reads YYREEE (reference sequence). The CDR3 spans 16 residues. CDR3 sequence: CASSLAMSRGGAEAFF. The CDR3 DNA follows: TGTGCCAGCAGCTTGGCCATGTCGAGGGGGGGCGCTGAAGCTTTCTTT.

The J gene is TRBJ1-5, the V gene TRBV7-2; D unclear. V dropped 1 base and J dropped 7 bases, with 8 bases sitting between them. The CDR3 has 13 residues. The germline V gene encodes CDR1 SGHTA and CDR2 FQGNSA. The chain's CDR3 is CASSLEQRQPQHF. CDR3 in DNA: TGTGCCAGCAGCTTAGAACAGCGGCAGCCCCAGCATTTT.

The gene calls are TRBV7-6 and TRBJ2-7; tentatively, D is TRBD1 (6 bases). CDR1 is SGHVS and CDR2 is FNYEAQ in the germline V gene. Trimming left V 5 bases short and J 9 bases short, with 11 bases between. The CDR3 runs to 11 residues. The CDR3: CASSVTGMQYF. Here the CDR3 DNA reads TGTGCCAGCAGCGTGACAGGAATGCAGTACTTC.

V is TRBV7-9 and J is TRBJ2-5, with D maybe TRBD1 (5 bases). CDR1 and CDR2 (germline): SEHNR, FQNEAQ (reference sequence). The V gene lost 1 base and the J gene lost 5 bases, with 14 bases spanning the gap. This CDR3 is built from 15 residues. The CDR3 DNA reads TGTGCCAGCAGCTTAGGAACAGGCCCGGCGGAGACCCAGTACTTC. Its protein is CASSLGTGPAETQYF.

V usage is TRBV29-1 and J usage is TRBJ2-7, with D tentatively TRBD2 (5 bases). The V gene lost 0 bases and the J gene lost 3 bases, with 12 bases spanning the gap. This CDR3 is 14 amino acids long. The V gene's germline CDR1 is SQVTM and CDR2 ANQGSEA. Written as DNA, the CDR3 is TGCAGCGTTGAAGATCCCTCCGGGGACTACGAGCAGTACTTC. This translates into CSVEDPSGDYEQYF.

The chain recombines TRBV6-1 with TRBJ1-2; D unclear. Trimming took off 3 bases at V and 2 bases at J, with 4 bases between the two ends. The CDR3 consists of 12 residues. Germline loops: CDR1 MNHNS, CDR2 SASEGT. The CDR3 region is CASSDRNYGYTF. CDR3 nucleotide sequence: TGTGCCAGCAGTGACAGGAACTATGGCTACACCTTC.

This clone was seen a single time. V is TRBV5-4 and J is TRBJ1-1; 9 nucleotides align to TRBD1. CDR1 SGHNT and CDR2 YYREEE come from the germline V gene (reference sequence). The CDR3 runs to 15 residues. The J segment lost 7 bases and the V segment lost 4 bases, leaving 11 bases of the junction unmatched. CDR3 loop: CASSGTGTGIGEAFF. The CDR3 DNA sequence: TGTGCCAGCAGCGGTACCGGGACAGGGATTGGTGAAGCTTTCTTT.

V is TRBV28 and J is TRBJ1-2; D uncertain. Germline V gives CDR1 MDHEN, CDR2 SYDVKM. CDR3 length: 16 residues. V dropped 3 bases and J dropped 1 base, with 15 bases sitting between them. CDR3 protein: CASSLSGHAFNYGYTF. For the CDR3, the DNA is TGTGCCAGCAGTTTGTCTGGGCACGCGTTTAACTATGGCTACACCTTC.

V gene TRBV19 combines with J gene TRBJ1-4; 7 positions agree with TRBD1. This CDR3 has 14 amino acids. Germline V gives CDR1 LNHDA, CDR2 SQIVND (reference sequence). Trimming removed 6 bases from V and 5 bases from J; junction bases left unmatched: 6. CDR3 amino acids: CASRRTGNNEKLFF. As DNA, the CDR3 is TGTGCCAGTAGGCGGACAGGAAACAATGAAAAACTGTTTTTT.

The J gene is TRBJ1-4, the V gene TRBV5-1; D remains ambiguous. CDR3 size: 14 residues. V gave up 4 bases and J gave up 7 bases, with 14 bases separating them. Germline-derived CDR1 and CDR2 are SGHRS and YFSETQ. The CDR3: CASSGSRGAEKLFF. Written as DNA, the CDR3 is TGCGCCAGCAGCGGGAGCCGAGGTGCTGAAAAACTGTTTTTT. The full variable domain, rest sourced from reference TRBV5-1 and TRBJ1-4, is KAGVTQTPRYLIKTRGQQVTLSCSPISGHRSVSWYQQTPGQGLQFLFEYFSETQRNKGNFPGRFSGRQFSNSRSEMNVSTLELGDSALYLCASSGSRGAEKLFFGSGTQLSVL.

The rearrangement joins TRBV7-8 to TRBJ1-4; possible D gene TRBD1, 5 bases. Trimming cost V 5 bases and J 7 bases, with 8 bases left between them. The CDR3 loop spans 12 amino acids. Per the germline V gene, CDR1 is SGHVS and CDR2 is FQNEAQ. The CDR3 DNA follows: TGTGCCAGCAGCGGCCAGGGTGAAAAACTGTTTTTT. It encodes CASSGQGEKLFF.

The rearrangement uses TRBV30 and TRBJ1-6; D is undetermined. Germline V gives CDR1 GTSNPN, CDR2 SVGIG (reference sequence). Trimming shortened V by 7 bases and J by 9 bases, and 10 bases separated the two germline ends. This CDR3 region has 11 residues. The CDR3 DNA is TGTGCCTTCTCCACTTTTTCACCCCTCCACTTT. It codes for CAFSTFSPLHF.

V is TRBV2 and J is TRBJ2-4, with TRBD2 identical over 9 bases. The CDR3 length is 17 residues. The V gene end was trimmed by 3 bases and the J gene end by 8 bases; junction bases not matched to a gene: 14. Germline CDR1 is SNHLY and CDR2 is FYNNEI. The CDR3 bases are TGTGCCAGCAGTGACTCTAGCGGGACCGTTGGGGATGACATTCAGTACTTC. Its translation: CASSDSSGTVGDDIQYF.

The J gene is TRBJ2-3, the V gene TRBV5-3; D possibly corresponds to TRBD1 (5 bases). TRBV5-3 is an open reading frame whose function is uncertain. With 1 base removed from V and 0 bases from J, the gap between germline ends came to 12 bases. The CDR3 covers 16 residues. In DNA form, the CDR3 reads TGTGCCAGAAGCTTGTCAGGGCCGAATAGCACAGATACGCAGTATTTT. As protein: CARSLSGPNSTDTQYF.

The chain uses TRBV15 and TRBJ1-2; 9 bases agree with TRBD1. The CDR3 runs to 13 residues. The germline V gene has CDR1 LNHNV and CDR2 YYDKDF (reference sequence). Losses at the gene ends were 3 bases for V and 8 bases for J; bases not matched to a gene: 4. The CDR3 bases are TGTGCCACCAGCAGTGGACAGGGGTTGGGCTACACCTTC. It yields the protein CATSSGQGLGYTF.

This clone has just a few counts. The gene calls are TRBV6-5 and TRBJ2-1; 11 nucleotides line up with TRBD1. After removal of 2 bases from V and 7 bases from J, the junction contained 4 bases not matched to a gene. From germline, CDR1 is MNHEY and CDR2 SVGAGI. The CDR3 has 15 amino acids. CDR3 in DNA: TGTGCCAGCAGTTACGGACAGGGGGCATGGAATGAGCAGTTCTTC. As protein: CASSYGQGAWNEQFF.

The chain combines TRBV19 with TRBJ1-1, with a weak D call TRBD1 (5 bases). Trimming took 7 bases from V and 4 from J, leaving 13 bases between them. Germline V CDR1 and CDR2: LNHDA, SQIVND (reference sequence). CDR3 length: 13 residues. The CDR3 DNA reads TGTGCCAGTATCTCAGGGTTTGTCACTGAAGCTTTCTTT. This sequence encodes CASISGFVTEAFF.

The V and J genes are TRBV19 and TRBJ2-2, with D possibly TRBD1 on 5 matching bases. V lost 0 bases and J 1 base, leaving 6 bases between the germline ends. From germline, CDR1 is LNHDA and CDR2 SQIVND (reference sequence). There are 15 residues in the CDR3. The CDR3 DNA sequence: TGTGCCAGTAGTATAGAACAGGTGAACACCGGGGAGCTGTTTTTT. This sequence encodes CASSIEQVNTGELFF. Using reference TRBV19 and TRBJ2-2 for the parts outside the CDR3, the full variable domain is DGGITQSPKYLFRKEGQNVTLSCEQNLNHDAMYWYRQDPGQGLRLIYYSQIVNDFQKGDIAEGYSVSREKKESFPLTVTSAQKNPTAFYLCASSIEQVNTGELFFGEGSRLTVL.

The chain links TRBV5-1 to TRBJ2-5, with 7 bases lining up with TRBD1. The CDR3 consists of 13 residues. From germline, CDR1 is SGHRS and CDR2 YFSETQ. V was clipped by 4 bases and J by 4 bases; unmatched bases: 4. The chain's CDR3 is CASSQGGAETQYF. DNA for the CDR3: TGCGCCAGCAGCCAAGGGGGCGCAGAGACCCAGTACTTC.